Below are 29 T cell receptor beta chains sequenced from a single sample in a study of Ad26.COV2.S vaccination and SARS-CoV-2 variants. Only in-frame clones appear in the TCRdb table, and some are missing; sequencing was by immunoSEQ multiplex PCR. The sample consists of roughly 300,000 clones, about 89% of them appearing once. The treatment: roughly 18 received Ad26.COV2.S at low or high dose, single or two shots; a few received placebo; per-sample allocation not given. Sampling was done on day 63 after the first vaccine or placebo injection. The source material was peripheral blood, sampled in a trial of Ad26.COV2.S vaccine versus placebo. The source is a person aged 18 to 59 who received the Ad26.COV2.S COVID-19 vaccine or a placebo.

This chain's CDR3 is CASSENRGAGQPQHF. The CDR3 DNA sequence: TGTGCCAGCAGTGAAAATCGGGGCGCGGGTCAGCCCCAGCATTTT. The gene calls are TRBV6-1 and TRBJ1-5; TRBD1 is a possible D gene (5 bases). V lost 2 bases and J lost 6, with 14 bases in between. The CDR3 sequence is 15 residues long. Germline-derived CDR1 and CDR2 are MNHNS and SASEGT.

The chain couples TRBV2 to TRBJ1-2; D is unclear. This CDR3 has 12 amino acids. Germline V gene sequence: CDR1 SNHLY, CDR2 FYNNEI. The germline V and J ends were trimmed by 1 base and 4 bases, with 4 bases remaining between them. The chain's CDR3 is CASSEEGYGYTF. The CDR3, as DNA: TGTGCCAGCAGTGAAGAGGGCTATGGCTACACCTTC.

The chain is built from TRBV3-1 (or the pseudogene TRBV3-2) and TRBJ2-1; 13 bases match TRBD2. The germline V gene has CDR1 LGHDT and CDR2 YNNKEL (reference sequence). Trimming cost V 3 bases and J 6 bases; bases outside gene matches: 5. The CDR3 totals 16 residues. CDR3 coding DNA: TGTGCCAGCAGCCACACTAGCGGGGGGGCCCTCAATGAGCAGTTCTTC. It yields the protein CASSHTSGGALNEQFF.

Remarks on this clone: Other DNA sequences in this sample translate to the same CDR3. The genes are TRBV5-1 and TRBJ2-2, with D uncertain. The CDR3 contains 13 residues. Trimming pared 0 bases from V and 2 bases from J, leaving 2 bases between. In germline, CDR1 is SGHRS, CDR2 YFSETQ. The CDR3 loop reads CASSLGNTGELFF. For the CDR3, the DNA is TGCGCCAGCAGCTTGGGTAACACCGGGGAGCTGTTTTTT. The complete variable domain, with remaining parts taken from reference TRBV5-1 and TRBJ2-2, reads KAGVTQTPRYLIKTRGQQVTLSCSPISGHRSVSWYQQTPGQGLQFLFEYFSETQRNKGNFPGRFSGRQFSNSRSEMNVSTLELGDSALYLCASSLGNTGELFFGEGSRLTVL.

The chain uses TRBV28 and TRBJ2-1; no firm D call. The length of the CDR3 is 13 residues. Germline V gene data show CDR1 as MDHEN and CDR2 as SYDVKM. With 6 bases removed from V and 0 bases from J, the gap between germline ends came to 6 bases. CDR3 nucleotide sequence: TGTGCCAGCAGGTATTCCTCCTACAATGAGCAGTTCTTC. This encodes CASRYSSYNEQFF.

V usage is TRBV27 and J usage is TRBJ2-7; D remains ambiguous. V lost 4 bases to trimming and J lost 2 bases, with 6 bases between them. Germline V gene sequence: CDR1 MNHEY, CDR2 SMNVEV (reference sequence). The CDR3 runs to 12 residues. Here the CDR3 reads CASSSSTYEQYF. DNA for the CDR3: TGTGCCAGCAGTTCCTCGACCTACGAGCAGTACTTC.

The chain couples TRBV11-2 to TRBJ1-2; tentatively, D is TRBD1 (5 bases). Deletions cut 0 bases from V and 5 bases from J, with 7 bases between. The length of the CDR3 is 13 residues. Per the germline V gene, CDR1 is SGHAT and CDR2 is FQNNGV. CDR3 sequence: CASSLDRAYGYTF. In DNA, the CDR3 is TGTGCCAGCAGCTTAGACAGGGCTTATGGCTACACCTTC.

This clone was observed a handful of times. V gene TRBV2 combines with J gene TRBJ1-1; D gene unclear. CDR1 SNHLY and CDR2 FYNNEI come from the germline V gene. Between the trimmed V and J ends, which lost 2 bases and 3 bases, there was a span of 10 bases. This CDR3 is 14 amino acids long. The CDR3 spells CASSEYSEDTEAFF. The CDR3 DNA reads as TGTGCCAGCAGTGAATACAGCGAGGACACTGAAGCTTTCTTT. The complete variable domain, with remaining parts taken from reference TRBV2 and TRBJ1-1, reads EPEVTQTPSHQVTQMGQEVILRCVPISNHLYFYWYRQILGQKVEFLVSFYNNEISEKSEIFDDQFSVERPDGSNFTLKIRSTKLEDSAMYFCASSEYSEDTEAFFGQGTRLTVV.

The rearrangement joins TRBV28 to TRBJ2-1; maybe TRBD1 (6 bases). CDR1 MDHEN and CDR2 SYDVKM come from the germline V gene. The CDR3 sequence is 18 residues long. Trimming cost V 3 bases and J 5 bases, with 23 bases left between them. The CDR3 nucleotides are TGTGCCAGCAGTTTTGATACCACGGGACATGGACGCGACAATGAGCAGTTCTTC. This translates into CASSFDTTGHGRDNEQFF.

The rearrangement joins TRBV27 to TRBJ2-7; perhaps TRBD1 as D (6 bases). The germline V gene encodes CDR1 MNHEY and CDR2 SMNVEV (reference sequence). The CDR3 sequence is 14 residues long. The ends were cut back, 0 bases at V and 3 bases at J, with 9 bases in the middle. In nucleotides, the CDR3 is TGTGCCAGCAGTTTATCCCCGGACAGCTACGAGCAGTACTTC. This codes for CASSLSPDSYEQYF.

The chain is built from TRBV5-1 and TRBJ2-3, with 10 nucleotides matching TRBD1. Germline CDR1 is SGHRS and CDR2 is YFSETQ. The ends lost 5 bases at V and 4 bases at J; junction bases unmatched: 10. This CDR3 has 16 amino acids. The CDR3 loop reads CASRQDGTGEADTQYF. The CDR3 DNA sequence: TGCGCCAGCAGACAAGATGGGACAGGGGAGGCAGATACGCAGTATTTT.

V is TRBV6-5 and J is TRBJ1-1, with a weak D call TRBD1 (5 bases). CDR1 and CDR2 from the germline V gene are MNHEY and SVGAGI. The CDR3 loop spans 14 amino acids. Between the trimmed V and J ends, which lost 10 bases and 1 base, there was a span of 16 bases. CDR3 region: CATQTGQGNTEAFF. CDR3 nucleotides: TGTGCCACCCAGACCGGACAAGGGAACACTGAAGCTTTCTTT.

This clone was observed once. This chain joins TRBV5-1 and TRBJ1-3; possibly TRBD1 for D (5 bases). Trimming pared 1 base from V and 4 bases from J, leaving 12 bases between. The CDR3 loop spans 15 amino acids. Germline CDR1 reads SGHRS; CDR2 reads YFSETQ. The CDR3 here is CASSLNGAKGNTIYF. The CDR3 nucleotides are TGCGCCAGCAGCTTGAACGGGGCAAAAGGAAACACCATATATTTT. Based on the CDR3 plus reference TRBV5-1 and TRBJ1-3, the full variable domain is KAGVTQTPRYLIKTRGQQVTLSCSPISGHRSVSWYQQTPGQGLQFLFEYFSETQRNKGNFPGRFSGRQFSNSRSEMNVSTLELGDSALYLCASSLNGAKGNTIYFGEGSWLTVV.

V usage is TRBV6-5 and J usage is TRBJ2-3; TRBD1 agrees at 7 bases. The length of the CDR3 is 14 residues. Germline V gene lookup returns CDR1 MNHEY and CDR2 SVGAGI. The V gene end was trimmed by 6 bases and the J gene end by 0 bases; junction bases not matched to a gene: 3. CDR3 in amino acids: CASRKGGSTDTQYF. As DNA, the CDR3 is TGTGCCAGCAGAAAAGGGGGCAGCACAGATACGCAGTATTTT.

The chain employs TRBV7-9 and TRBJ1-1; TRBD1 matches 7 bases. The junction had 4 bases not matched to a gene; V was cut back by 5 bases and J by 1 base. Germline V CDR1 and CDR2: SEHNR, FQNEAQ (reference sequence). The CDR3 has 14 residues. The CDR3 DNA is TGTGCCAGCAGCAGCGGGACAGAGAACACTGAAGCTTTCTTT. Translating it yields CASSSGTENTEAFF.

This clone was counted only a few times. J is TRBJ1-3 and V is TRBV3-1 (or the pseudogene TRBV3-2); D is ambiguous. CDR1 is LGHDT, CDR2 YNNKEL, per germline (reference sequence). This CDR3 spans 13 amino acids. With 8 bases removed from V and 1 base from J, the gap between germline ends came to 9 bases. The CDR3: CASRKGSGNTIYF. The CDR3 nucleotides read TGTGCCAGCCGAAAGGGTTCTGGAAACACCATATATTTT.

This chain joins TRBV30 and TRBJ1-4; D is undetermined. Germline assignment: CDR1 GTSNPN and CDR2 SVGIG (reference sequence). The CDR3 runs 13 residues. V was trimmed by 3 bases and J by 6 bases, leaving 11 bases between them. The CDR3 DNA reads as TGTGCCTGGAGGTTCCACAGCGATGAAAAACTGTTTTTT. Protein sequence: CAWRFHSDEKLFF. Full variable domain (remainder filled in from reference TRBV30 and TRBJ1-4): SQTIHQWPATLVQPVGSPLSLECTVEGTSNPNLYWYRQAAGRGLQLLFYSVGIGQISSEVPQNLSASRPQDRQFILSSKKLLLSDSGFYLCAWRFHSDEKLFFGSGTQLSVL.

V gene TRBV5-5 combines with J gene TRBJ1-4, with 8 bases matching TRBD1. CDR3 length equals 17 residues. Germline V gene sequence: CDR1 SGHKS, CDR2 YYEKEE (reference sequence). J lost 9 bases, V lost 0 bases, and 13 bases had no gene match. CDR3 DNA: TGTGCCAGCAGCTTGGAAGGACAGGGCCTGTCGTGGAAAAAACTGTTTTTT. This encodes CASSLEGQGLSWKKLFF.

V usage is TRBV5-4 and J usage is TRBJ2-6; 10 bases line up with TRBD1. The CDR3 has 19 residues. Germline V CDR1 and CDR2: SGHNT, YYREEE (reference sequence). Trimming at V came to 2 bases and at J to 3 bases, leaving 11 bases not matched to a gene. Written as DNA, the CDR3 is TGTGCCAGCAGCTTTAACGTGCGACAGGGGGCAGGTGGGGCCAACGTCCTGACTTTC. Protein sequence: CASSFNVRQGAGGANVLTF.

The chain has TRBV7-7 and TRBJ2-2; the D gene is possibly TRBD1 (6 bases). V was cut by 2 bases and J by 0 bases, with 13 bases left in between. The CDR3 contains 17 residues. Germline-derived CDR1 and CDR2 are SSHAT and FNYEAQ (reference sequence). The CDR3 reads CASSLTRGPANTGELFF. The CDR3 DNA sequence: TGTGCCAGCAGCTTAACCAGGGGCCCCGCGAACACCGGGGAGCTGTTTTTT.

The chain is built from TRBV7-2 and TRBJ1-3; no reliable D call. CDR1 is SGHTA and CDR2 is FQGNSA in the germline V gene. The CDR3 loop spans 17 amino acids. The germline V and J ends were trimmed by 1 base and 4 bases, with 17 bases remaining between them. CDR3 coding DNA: TGTGCCAGCAGCTTAGGTTTGCGTGGGCCTAAGGGAAACACCATATATTTT. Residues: CASSLGLRGPKGNTIYF.

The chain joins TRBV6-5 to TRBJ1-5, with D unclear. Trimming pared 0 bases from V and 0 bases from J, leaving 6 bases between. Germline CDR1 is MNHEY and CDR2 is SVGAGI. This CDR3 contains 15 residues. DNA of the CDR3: TGTGCCAGCAGTTACTCGAGAGATAGCAATCAGCCCCAGCATTTT. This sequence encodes CASSYSRDSNQPQHF.

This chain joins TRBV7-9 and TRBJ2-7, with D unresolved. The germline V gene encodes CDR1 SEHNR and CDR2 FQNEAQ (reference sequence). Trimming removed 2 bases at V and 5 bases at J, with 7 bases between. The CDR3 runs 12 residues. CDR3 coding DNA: TGTGCCAGCAGCTTATTGGAGAACGAGCAGTACTTC. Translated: CASSLLENEQYF.

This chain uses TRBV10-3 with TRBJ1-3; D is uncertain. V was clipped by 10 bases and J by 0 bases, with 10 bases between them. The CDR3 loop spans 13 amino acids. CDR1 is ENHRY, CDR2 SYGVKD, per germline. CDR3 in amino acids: CATGPNSGNTIYF. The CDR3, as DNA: TGTGCCACCGGACCTAACTCTGGAAACACCATATATTTT.

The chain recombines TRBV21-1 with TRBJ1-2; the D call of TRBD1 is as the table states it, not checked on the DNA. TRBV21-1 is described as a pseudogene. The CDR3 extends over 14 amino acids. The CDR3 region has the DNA TGTGCCAGCAGAATTCAGGGGGCGCGCCATGGCTACACCTTC. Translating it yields CASRIQGARHGYTF.

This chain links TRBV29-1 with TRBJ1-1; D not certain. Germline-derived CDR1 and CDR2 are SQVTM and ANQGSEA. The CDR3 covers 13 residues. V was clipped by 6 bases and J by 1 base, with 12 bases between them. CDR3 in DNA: TGCAGCGTCTCGAGTTCCTCGAACACTGAAGCTTTCTTT. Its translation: CSVSSSSNTEAFF.

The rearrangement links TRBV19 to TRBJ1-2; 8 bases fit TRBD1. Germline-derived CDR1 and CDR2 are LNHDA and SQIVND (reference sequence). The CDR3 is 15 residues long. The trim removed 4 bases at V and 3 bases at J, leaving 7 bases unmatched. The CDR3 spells CASSTTGVVDYGYTF. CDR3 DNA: TGTGCCAGTAGTACGACAGGGGTGGTGGACTATGGCTACACCTTC.

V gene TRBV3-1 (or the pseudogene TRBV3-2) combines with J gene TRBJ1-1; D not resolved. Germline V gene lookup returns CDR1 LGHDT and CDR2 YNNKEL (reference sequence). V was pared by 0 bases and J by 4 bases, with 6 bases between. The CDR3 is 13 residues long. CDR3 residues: CASSQDGLTEAFF. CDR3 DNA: TGTGCCAGCAGCCAAGACGGGCTCACTGAAGCTTTCTTT.

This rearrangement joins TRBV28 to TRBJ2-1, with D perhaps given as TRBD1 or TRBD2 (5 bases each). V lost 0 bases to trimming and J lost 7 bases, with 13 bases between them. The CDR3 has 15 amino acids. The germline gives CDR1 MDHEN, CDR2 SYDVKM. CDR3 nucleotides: TGTGCCAGCAGTTTATGGGACCAGGGACCGAATGAGCAGTTCTTC. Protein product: CASSLWDQGPNEQFF.